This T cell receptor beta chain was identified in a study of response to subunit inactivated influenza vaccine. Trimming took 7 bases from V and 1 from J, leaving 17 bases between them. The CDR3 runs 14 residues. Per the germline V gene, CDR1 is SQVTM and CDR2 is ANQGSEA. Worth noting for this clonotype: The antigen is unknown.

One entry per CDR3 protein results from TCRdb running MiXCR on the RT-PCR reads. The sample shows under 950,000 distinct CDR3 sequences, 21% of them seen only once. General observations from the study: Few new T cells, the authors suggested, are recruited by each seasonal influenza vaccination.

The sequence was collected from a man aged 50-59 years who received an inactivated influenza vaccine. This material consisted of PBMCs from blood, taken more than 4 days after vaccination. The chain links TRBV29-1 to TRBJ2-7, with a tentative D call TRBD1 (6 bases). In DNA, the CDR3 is TGCAGCGCGTCTGGGACACCAGGATCCTACGAGCAGTACTTC. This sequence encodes CSASGTPGSYEQYF.